Listed below are T cell receptor beta chains from one sample, sequenced in a study of cytomegalovirus exposure and HLA in healthy donors. Sequencing used immunoSEQ multiplex PCR; TCRdb keeps in-frame clones, though not all of them. The sample holds 65,000 to 75,000 clones, around 78% seen once. Sequenced sample: PBMCs. Receptor source: a man aged 50 or older in good health and CMV-seronegative. Both conserved end residues are part of each CDR3. D genes are given only for firm matches.

TRBV28,TRBJ1-1,13,.,TGTGCCAGCAGTTTGCGGGGGAACACTGAAGCTTTCTTT,CASSLRGNTEAFF
TRBV25-1,TRBJ1-6,15,.,TGTGCCAGCAGGGACGGAGGTTCCATAGTTTCACCCCTCCACTTT,CASRDGGSIVSPLHF
TRBV6-1,TRBJ1-2,12,TRBD1,TGTGCCACCGATAGGACAGGGAATGGCTACACCTTC,CATDRTGNGYTF
TRBV5-1,TRBJ1-4,14,.,TGCGCCAGCAGCTGGGACTTAGCCAGTGAAAAACTGTTTTTT,CASSWDLASEKLFF
TRBV6-5,TRBJ2-7,14,TRBD1,TGTGCCAGCAGTTACAGGGACAGTTCCTACGAGCAGTACTTC,CASSYRDSSYEQYF
TRBV9,TRBJ1-1,12,TRBD1,TGTGCCAGCAGACTAGGACAGGGGGACGCTTTCTTT,CASRLGQGDAFF
TRBV7-7,TRBJ2-5,14,.,TGTGCTAGCAGCCCGCCAGGGGAGTCAAAGACCCAGTACTTC,CASSPPGESKTQYF
TRBV5-1,TRBJ2-1,18,TRBD2,TGCGCCAGCAGAAGCGGGGTTGGAAGACTAGCGGGATGGGATGAGCAGTTCTTC,CASRSGVGRLAGWDEQFF
TRBV18,TRBJ1-2,14,TRBD1,TGTGCCAGCGTAACGAATGAGGGGGCCGATGGCTACACCTTC,CASVTNEGADGYTF
TRBV14,TRBJ1-1,13,.,TGTGCCAGCAGCCAAGATCAATTGAGTGAAGCTTTCTTT,CASSQDQLSEAFF
TRBV28,TRBJ2-2,12,.,TGTGCCAGCAGTTTACTAACCGGGGAGCTGTTTTTT,CASSLLTGELFF
TRBV5-8,TRBJ2-3,12,.,TGTGCCAGCAGCCTCAGGCCAGATACGCAGTATTTT,CASSLRPDTQYF
TRBV28,TRBJ1-1,13,.,TGTGCCAGCAGTTTGGGGGGAAACACTGAAGCTTTCTTT,CASSLGGNTEAFF
TRBV20-1,TRBJ2-5,11,.,TGCAGTGGGGACAACCAAGAGACCCAGTACTTC,CSGDNQETQYF
TRBV11-2,TRBJ2-3,17,TRBD2,TGTGCCAGCAGCTTAGCAGGCGCGGGGGTAAGCACAGATACGCAGTATTTT,CASSLAGAGVSTDTQYF
TRBV5-4,TRBJ2-2,17,TRBD2,TGTGCCAGCAGCTTGGGTAGCGGGAGGCAAGCAGGCGGGGAGCTGTTTTTT,CASSLGSGRQAGGELFF